One T cell receptor (beta chain) is described in this entry. Antigen: not known. A much larger clone lies one base from this, so it may be a read error. The entry originates in a study of post-analysis software for immune sequencing data. The overall study: Several disease courses (relapsing-remitting, secondary progressive and progressive-relapsing) of multiple sclerosis were included. Study-wide findings and caveats: Strong same-batch co-clustering of samples appeared with F measure clustering. TRBV segments more frequent in patients than in controls numbered about five and included TRBV5-6, TRBV5-1 and TRBV20-1.

Tagging with unique molecular identifiers was a feature of the TCR beta cDNA libraries. Via MiXCR, TCRdb re-called the PCR reads, giving one row per CDR3 protein. The sample lists roughly 730,000 distinct CDR3 sequences; roughly 29% were seen once. The CDR3 spans 15 residues. Germline V gene lookup returns CDR1 SGHTA and CDR2 FQGNSA. The chain joins TRBV7-2 to TRBJ2-7; 12 bases fit TRBD2. Material: blood. This clonotype was obtained from a girl aged 10 to 17 with multiple sclerosis. CDR3 coding DNA: TGTGCCAGCAGCCCACCGGGACTAGCGGGTCGCGAGCAGGACTTC. It specifies CASSPPGLAGREQDF.